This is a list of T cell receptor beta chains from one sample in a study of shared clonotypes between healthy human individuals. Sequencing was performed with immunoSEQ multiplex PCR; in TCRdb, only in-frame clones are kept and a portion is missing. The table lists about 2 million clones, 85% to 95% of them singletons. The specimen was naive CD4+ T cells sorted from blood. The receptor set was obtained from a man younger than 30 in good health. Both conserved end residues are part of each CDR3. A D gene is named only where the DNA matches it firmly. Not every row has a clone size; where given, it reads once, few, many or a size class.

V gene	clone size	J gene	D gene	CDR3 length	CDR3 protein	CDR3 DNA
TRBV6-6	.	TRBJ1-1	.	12	CASSPRNTEAFF	TGTGCCAGCAGCCCGAGGAACACTGAAGCTTTCTTT
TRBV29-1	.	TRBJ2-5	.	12	CSVGISGETQYF	TGCAGCGTTGGAATCTCAGGAGAGACCCAGTACTTC
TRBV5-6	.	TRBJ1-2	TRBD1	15	CASRQTGTGGYGYTF	TGTGCCAGCAGGCAAACCGGGACAGGGGGTTATGGCTACACCTTC
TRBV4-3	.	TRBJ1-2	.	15	CASSQEAGADYGYTF	TGCGCCAGCAGCCAAGAAGCAGGGGCAGACTATGGCTACACCTTC
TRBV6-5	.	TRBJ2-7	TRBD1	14	CASSYGGQAYEQYF	TGTGCCAGCAGTTACGGGGGACAGGCCTACGAGCAGTACTTC
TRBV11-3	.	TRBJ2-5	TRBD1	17	CASSLGDRGLGLETQYF	TGTGCCAGCAGCTTAGGGGACAGGGGGCTAGGTTTGGAGACCCAGTACTTC
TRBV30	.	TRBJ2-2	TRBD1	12	CAWEGAPRELFF	TGTGCCTGGGAGGGGGCCCCCCGGGAGCTGTTTTTT
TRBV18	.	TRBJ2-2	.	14	CASSPYLGTGELFF	TGTGCCAGCTCACCCTACTTAGGGACCGGGGAGCTGTTTTTT
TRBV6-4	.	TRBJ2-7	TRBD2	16	CASSSALAESSYEQYF	TGTGCCAGCAGCTCGGCACTAGCGGAGTCCTCCTACGAGCAGTACTTC
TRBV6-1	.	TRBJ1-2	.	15	CASSVEGDSLYGYTF	TGTGCCAGCAGTGTCGAAGGAGACAGCCTCTATGGCTACACCTTC
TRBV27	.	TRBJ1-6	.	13	CASSLIYNSPLHF	TGTGCCAGCAGTTTAATATATAATTCACCCCTCCACTTT
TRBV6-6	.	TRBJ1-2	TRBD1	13	CASTLGTGYGYTF	TGTGCCAGCACCTTGGGGACAGGCTATGGCTACACCTTC
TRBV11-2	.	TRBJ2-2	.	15	CASSLGTTNTGELFF	TGTGCCAGCAGCTTAGGGACGACGAACACCGGGGAGCTGTTTTTT
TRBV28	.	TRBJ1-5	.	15	CASSPGLGPGQPQHF	TGTGCCAGCAGTCCCGGGTTAGGGCCGGGTCAGCCCCAGCATTTT
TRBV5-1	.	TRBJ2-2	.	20	CASRNRRPVGVANDSGELFF	TGCGCCAGCAGGAACCGGCGTCCCGTGGGAGTAGCGAACGACAGCGGGGAGCTGTTTTTT
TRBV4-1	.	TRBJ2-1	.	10	CAREGHEQFF	TGCGCCAGGGAGGGCCACGAGCAGTTCTTC
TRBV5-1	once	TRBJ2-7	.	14	CASSPGTSAYEQYF	TGCGCCAGCAGCCCCGGGACATCAGCCTACGAGCAGTACTTC
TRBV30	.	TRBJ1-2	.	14	CAWSSPSPNYGYTF	TGTGCCTGGAGTTCACCCAGCCCTAACTATGGCTACACCTTC
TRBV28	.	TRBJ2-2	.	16	CASSSPPASRPGELFF	TGTGCCAGCAGTTCCCCCCCCGCGTCTAGGCCCGGGGAGCTGTTTTTT